This TCR beta chain was captured in a study of HIV-infected patients and healthy controls. Study-level points and caveats: Mean usage of eight alpha and eight beta V genes differed significantly in HIV-infected patients versus controls.

Trimming at V came to 5 bases and at J to 6 bases, leaving 11 bases not matched to a gene. CDR1 SGHNT and CDR2 YYREEE come from the germline V gene (reference sequence). CDR3 length: 15 amino acids. Reverse transcription used approximately 500 ng RNA and constant-region primers for alpha and beta. Alpha and beta chain libraries were made separately by chain-specific third strand synthesis with multiplexing indices. A short first PCR added P5 and P7 adapter elements and a second index. TCRdb redid the calling of the 5' RACE reads with MiXCR, one entry per CDR3 protein. The table lists some 20,000 distinct CDR3 sequences, roughly 9.5% of them singletons. This clonotype has more than one count but fewer than ten. What it binds is not known. No cell fractionation was done, so the repertoire covers all unsorted peripheral blood T cells. Control samples came from approximately 11 uninfected healthy donors, four of them resampled after approximately 3 months.

The TCR was taken from an adult in good health. What was sequenced was blood. The rearrangement uses TRBV5-4 and TRBJ1-1; 9 nucleotides line up with TRBD1. CDR3 amino acids: CASSSGTGMESEAFF. The CDR3 nucleotides are TGTGCCAGCAGTTCCGGGACAGGGATGGAATCTGAAGCTTTCTTT.